The present T cell receptor beta chain was sequenced within a study of T cell responses to AZD1222 COVID-19 vaccine. Comment on this clone: Its antigen is unidentified.

Study-level findings and limits: The donors showed a predominance of white British ancestry and of females, with possible underestimation of clonal diversity.

Assay: immunoSEQ multiplex PCR; the TCRdb copy retains only in-frame clones and omits some. The data show about 130,000 clones, with about 93% seen just once and about 0.86% held by the top ten. The V and J ends lost 6 bases and 9 bases respectively, with 2 bases between them. The CDR3 sequence is 8 residues long. CDR1 is SNHLY, CDR2 FYNNEI, per germline. This specimen consisted of peripheral blood, obtained on day 0 of AZD1222 vaccination. The chain links TRBV2 to TRBJ1-1, with D uncertain. This TCR derives from an adult in good health. The CDR3 loop is CASRQAFF. Here the CDR3 DNA reads TGTGCCAGCAGGCAAGCTTTCTTT.